The present entry profiles one TCR beta chain with its context. The antigen is undetermined. Those CD8+ T cells considered naive were CD45RO-CCR7+CD27+CD95-. These data originate in a study of CXCR3-negative and CXCR3-positive naive CD8 T cells. Whole-study findings and limits: TRB CDR3 hydrophobicity was greater in CXCR3-positive naive cells than in CXCR3-negative naive cells.

CDR3 length: 19 residues. CDR1 MNHEY and CDR2 SVGAGI come from the germline V gene. UMI labels and 5' RACE were used to prepare the TRB cDNA libraries. TCRdb reprocessed the 5' RACE reads, with one entry per CDR3 protein and no DNA. The specimen's table records tens of thousands of distinct CDR3 sequences. The rearrangement links TRBV6-5 to TRBJ1-1; TCRdb names TRBD1, which stays unverified in the absence of DNA. The clonotype was recovered from a human donor in good health. Some clones in this sample may be carry-over from other donors' samples. The sample comprised naive CXCR3+ CD8+ T cells from blood. The sample's subset: CD45RO-CCR7+CD27+CD95- naive CD8+ T cells expressing CXCR3 (TNR3+). CDR3 in amino acids: CASSYSMFGSGAGNTEAFF.